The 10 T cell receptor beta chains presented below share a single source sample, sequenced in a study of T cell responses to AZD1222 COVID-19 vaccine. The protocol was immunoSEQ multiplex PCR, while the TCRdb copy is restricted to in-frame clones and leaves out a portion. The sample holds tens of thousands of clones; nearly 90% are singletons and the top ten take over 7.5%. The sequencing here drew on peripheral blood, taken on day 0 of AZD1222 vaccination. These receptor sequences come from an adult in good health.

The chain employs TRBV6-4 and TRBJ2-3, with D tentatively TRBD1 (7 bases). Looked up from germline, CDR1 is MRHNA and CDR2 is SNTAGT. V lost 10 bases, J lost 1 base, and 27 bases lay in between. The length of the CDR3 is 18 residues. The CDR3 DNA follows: TGTGCCATCTCGGCGGTCAGGGGGGCTATATTTTGCACAGATACGCAGTATTTT. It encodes CAISAVRGAIFCTDTQYF.

CDR3 DNA: TGTGCCAGCAGCCCGAGAGGCCCAACTAATGAAAAACTGTTTTTT. This encodes CASSPRGPTNEKLFF. This chain links TRBV7-2 with TRBJ1-4; D is unclear. The CDR3 sequence is 15 residues long. Germline V gene data show CDR1 as SGHTA and CDR2 as FQGNSA. The germline V and J ends were trimmed by 5 bases and 0 bases, with 10 bases remaining between them.

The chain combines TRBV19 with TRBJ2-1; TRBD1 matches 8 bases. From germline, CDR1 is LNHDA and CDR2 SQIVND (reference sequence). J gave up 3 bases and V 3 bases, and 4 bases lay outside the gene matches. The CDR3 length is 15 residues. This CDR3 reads CASSMGQDDYNEQFF. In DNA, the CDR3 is TGTGCCAGTAGTATGGGACAGGACGACTACAATGAGCAGTTCTTC.

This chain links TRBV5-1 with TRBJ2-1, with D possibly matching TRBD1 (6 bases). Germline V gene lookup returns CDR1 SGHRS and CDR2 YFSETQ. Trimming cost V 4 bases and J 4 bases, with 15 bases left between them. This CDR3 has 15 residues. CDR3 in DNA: TGCGCCAGCAGCCCTCCCCGGACAGAGTACAATGAGCAGTTCTTC. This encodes CASSPPRTEYNEQFF. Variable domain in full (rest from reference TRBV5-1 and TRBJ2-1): KAGVTQTPRYLIKTRGQQVTLSCSPISGHRSVSWYQQTPGQGLQFLFEYFSETQRNKGNFPGRFSGRQFSNSRSEMNVSTLELGDSALYLCASSPPRTEYNEQFFGPGTRLTVL.

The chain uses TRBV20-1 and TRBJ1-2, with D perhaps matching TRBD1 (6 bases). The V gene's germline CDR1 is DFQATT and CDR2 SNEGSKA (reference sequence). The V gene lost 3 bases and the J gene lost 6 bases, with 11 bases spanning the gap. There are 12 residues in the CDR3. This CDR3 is CSASRGSDGYTF. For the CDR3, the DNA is TGCAGTGCTAGTAGGGGGTCGGATGGCTACACCTTC.

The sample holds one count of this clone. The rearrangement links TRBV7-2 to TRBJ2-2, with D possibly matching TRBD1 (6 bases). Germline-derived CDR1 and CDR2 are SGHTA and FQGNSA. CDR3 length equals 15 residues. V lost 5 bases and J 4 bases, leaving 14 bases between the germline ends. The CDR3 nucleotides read TGTGCCAGCAGCCCCGACAGGAGGAGCACCGGGGAGCTGTTTTTT. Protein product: CASSPDRRSTGELFF.

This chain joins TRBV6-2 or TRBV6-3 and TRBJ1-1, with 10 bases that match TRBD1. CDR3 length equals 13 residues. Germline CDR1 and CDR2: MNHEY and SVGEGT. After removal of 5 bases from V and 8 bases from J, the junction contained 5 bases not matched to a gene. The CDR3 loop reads CASSARTGGEAFF. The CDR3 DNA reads TGTGCCAGCAGTGCCCGGACAGGGGGAGAAGCTTTCTTT.

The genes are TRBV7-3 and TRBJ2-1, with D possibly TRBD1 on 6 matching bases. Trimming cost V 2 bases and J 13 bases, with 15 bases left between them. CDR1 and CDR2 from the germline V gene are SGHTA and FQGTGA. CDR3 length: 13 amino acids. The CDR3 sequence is CASSLEGETGQFF. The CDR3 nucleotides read TGTGCCAGCAGCTTAGAAGGAGAGACAGGCCAGTTCTTC. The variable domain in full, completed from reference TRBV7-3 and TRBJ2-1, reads GAGVSQTPSNKVTEKGKYVELRCDPISGHTALYWYRQSLGQGPEFLIYFQGTGAADDSGLPNDRFFAVRPEGSVSTLKIQRTERGDSAVYLCASSLEGETGQFFGPGTRLTVL.

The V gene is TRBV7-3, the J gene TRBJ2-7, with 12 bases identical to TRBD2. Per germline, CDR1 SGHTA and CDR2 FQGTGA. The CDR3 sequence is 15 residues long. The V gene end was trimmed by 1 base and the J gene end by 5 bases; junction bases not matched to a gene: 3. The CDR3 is CASSLMGLAGDEQYF. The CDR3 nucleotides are TGTGCCAGCAGCTTAATGGGACTAGCGGGCGACGAGCAGTACTTC.

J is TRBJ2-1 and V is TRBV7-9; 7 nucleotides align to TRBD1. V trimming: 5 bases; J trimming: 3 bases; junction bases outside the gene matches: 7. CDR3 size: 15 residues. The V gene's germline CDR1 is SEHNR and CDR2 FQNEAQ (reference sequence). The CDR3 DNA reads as TGTGCCAGCAGCACACGGGACAGCTTCTACAATGAGCAGTTCTTC. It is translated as CASSTRDSFYNEQFF.